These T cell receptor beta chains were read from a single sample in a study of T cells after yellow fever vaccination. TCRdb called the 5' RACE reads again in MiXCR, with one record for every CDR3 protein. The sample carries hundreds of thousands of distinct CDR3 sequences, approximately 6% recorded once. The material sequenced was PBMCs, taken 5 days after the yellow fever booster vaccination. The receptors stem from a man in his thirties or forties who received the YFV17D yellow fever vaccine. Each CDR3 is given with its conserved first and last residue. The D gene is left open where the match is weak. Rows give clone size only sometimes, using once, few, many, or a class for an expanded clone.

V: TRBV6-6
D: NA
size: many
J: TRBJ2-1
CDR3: CASSQDSNEQFF
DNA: TGTGCCAGCAGCCAAGACAGCAATGAGCAGTTCTTC

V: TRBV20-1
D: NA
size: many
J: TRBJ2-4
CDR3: CSASPPGRGGIQYF
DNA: TGCAGTGCTAGTCCCCCCGGCAGGGGCGGCATTCAGTACTTC

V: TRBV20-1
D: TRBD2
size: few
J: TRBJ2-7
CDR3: CSARGGVYEQYF
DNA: TGCAGTGCTAGGGGAGGGGTTTACGAGCAGTACTTC

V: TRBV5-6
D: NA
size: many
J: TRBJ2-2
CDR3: CASSLGPDLFF
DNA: TGTGCCAGCAGCTTGGGACCTGATCTGTTTTTT

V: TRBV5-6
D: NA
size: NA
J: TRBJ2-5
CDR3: CAIGSGLQETQYF
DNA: TGTGCCATCGGCTCGGGCCTCCAAGAGACCCAGTACTTC

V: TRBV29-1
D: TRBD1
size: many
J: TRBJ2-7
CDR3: CSVARGQGYEQYF
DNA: TGCAGCGTAGCCAGGGGACAGGGGTACGAGCAGTACTTC

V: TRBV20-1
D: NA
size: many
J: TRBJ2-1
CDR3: CSATSWEILGGPYNEQFF
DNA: TGCAGTGCTACCTCGTGGGAGATCCTAGGAGGGCCCTACAATGAGCAGTTCTTC

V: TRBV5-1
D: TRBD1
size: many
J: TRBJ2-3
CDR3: CASSWDREADTQYF
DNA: TGCGCCAGCAGCTGGGACAGGGAAGCAGATACGCAGTATTTT

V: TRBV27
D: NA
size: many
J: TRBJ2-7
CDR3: CASSPRQTTRYEQYF
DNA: TGTGCCAGCAGCCCAAGACAGACCACACGCTACGAGCAGTACTTC

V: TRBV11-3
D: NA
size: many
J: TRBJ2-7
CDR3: CASSYKLRGGRANYEQYF
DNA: TGTGCCAGCAGCTACAAACTGAGGGGGGGTAGGGCTAACTACGAGCAGTACTTC

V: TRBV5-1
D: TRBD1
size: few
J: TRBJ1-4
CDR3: CASSFRGEEEKLFF
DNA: TGCGCCAGCAGCTTCAGGGGGGAAGAGGAAAAACTGTTTTTT

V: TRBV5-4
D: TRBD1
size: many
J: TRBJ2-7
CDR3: CASSRQGSEQYF
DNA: TGTGCCAGCAGCAGACAGGGCAGCGAGCAGTACTTC

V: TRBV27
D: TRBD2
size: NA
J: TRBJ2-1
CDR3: CASLGTSGSLGKQFF
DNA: TGTGCCAGCTTAGGGACTAGCGGGAGTCTAGGGAAGCAGTTCTTC

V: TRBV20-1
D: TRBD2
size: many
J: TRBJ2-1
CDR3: CSARGRSGRINEQFF
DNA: TGCAGTGCTAGAGGACGGAGCGGGAGAATCAATGAGCAGTTCTTC

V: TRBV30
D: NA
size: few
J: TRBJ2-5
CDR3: CALQAWETQYF
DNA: TGTGCCTTACAGGCTTGGGAGACCCAGTACTTC

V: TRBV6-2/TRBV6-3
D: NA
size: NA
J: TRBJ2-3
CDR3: CASSYSTSDLRDTQYF
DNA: TGTGCCAGCAGTTACTCTACTTCAGACCTTCGGGATACGCAGTATTTT

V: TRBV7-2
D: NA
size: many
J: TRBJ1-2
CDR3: CASSLAGARGYTF
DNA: TGTGCCAGCAGCTTAGCAGGGGCAAGAGGCTACACCTTC

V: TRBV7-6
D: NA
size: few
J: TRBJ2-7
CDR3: CASSYQPLQGTYEQYF
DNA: TGTGCCAGCAGCTACCAACCCCTACAGGGAACCTACGAGCAGTACTTC

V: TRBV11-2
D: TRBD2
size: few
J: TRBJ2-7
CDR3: CASSSLAGGTSSYEQYF
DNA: TGTGCCAGCAGCTCTCTAGCGGGAGGGACGAGCTCCTACGAGCAGTACTTC

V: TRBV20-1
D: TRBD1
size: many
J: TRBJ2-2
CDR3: CSARDPQGTGRSVGELFF
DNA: TGCAGTGCTAGAGATCCTCAAGGGACAGGGCGATCAGTCGGGGAGCTGTTTTTT

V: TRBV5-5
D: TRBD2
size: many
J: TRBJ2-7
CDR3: CASSLEGLAGGPSSYEQYF
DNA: TGTGCCAGCAGCTTGGAGGGACTAGCGGGAGGACCTAGCTCCTACGAGCAGTACTTC

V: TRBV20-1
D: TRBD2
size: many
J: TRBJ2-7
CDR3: CSASPTSAPTYEQYF
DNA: TGCAGTGCTAGCCCAACTAGCGCTCCAACCTACGAGCAGTACTTC

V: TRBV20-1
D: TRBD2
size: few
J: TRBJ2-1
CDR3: CSAAPSGKGNEQFF
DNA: TGCAGTGCCGCCCCTAGCGGCAAAGGGAATGAGCAGTTCTTC

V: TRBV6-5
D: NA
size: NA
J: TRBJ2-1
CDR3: CASSSTTPRTNEQFF
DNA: TGTGCCAGCAGTTCCACTACCCCACGGACCAATGAGCAGTTCTTC

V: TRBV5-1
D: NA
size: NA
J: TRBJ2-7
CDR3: CASSLWQGTYEQYF
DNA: TGCGCCAGCAGCTTGTGGCAGGGGACCTACGAGCAGTACTTC

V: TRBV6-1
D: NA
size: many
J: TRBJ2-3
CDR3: CASSRKPSGGRRLGDTQYF
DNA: TGTGCCAGCAGTCGAAAGCCCAGCGGCGGGCGACGGCTCGGAGATACGCAGTATTTT

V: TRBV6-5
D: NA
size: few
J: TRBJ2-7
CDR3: CASSYSWGLYEQYF
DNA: TGTGCCAGCAGTTACTCTTGGGGGCTCTACGAGCAGTACTTC

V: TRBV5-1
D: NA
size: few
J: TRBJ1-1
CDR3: CASAVNTEAFF
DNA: TGCGCCAGCGCAGTGAACACTGAAGCTTTCTTT

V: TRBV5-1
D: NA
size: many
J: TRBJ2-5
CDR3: CASSLDFQETQYF
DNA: TGCGCCAGCAGCTTGGACTTTCAAGAGACCCAGTACTTC

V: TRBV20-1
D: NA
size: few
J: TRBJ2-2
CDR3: CSAGTGVVGTGELFF
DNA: TGCAGTGCTGGGACCGGTGTAGTTGGTACCGGGGAGCTGTTTTTT

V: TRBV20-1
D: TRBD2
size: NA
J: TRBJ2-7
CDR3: CSSSPSGSISYEQYF
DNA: TGCAGTTCAAGCCCTAGCGGGAGTATCTCCTACGAGCAGTACTTC